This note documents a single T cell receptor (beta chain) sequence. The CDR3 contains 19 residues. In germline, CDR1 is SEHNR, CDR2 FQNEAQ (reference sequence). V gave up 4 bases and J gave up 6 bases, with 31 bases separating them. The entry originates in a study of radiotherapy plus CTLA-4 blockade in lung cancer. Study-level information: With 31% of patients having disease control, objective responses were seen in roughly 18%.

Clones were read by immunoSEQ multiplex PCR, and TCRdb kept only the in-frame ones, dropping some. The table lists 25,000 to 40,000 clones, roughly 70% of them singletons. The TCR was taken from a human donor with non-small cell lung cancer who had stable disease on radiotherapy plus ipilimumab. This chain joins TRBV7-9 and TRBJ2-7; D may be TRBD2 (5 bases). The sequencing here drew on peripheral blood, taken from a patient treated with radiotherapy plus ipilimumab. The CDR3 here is CASSSLLFEGPVRPTEQYF. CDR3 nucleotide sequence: TGTGCCAGCAGCTCACTCCTCTTTGAGGGTCCGGTACGGCCCACCGAGCAGTACTTC.